Listed below are T cell receptor beta chains from one sample, sequenced in a study of post-analysis software for immune sequencing data. TCRdb passed the PCR reads through MiXCR, listing each CDR3 protein once. The sample consists of about 820,000 distinct CDR3 sequences, roughly 50% of them appearing once. The specimen sequenced was blood. The source is a girl aged 10 to 17 with multiple sclerosis. Each CDR3 is given with its conserved first and last residue. Fields, in order: D gene, clone size, V gene, J gene, CDR3 protein, CDR3 DNA. A D gene is named only where the DNA matches it firmly. Size tells how often a clone was seen (once, few, many) or the class of an expanded clone, and some rows leave it out.

>.|once|TRBV20-1|TRBJ2-7
CSVPKGPYEQYF
TGCAGTGTCCCGAAAGGGCCCTACGAGCAGTACTTC
>.|.|TRBV27|TRBJ1-2
CAGSPNLQGGYGYTF
TGTGCCGGCAGCCCGAACTTACAGGGCGGCTATGGCTACACCTTC
>.|.|TRBV10-3|TRBJ2-2
CAIRGMNTGEPFF
TGTGCCATCAGGGGGATGAACACCGGGGAGCCGTTTTTT
>TRBD2|.|TRBV7-9|TRBJ2-3
CASSFTASGDTDTQYF
TGTGCCAGCAGCTTCACGGCTAGCGGTGACACAGATACGCAGTATTTT
>.|.|TRBV7-9|TRBJ2-7
CASSTGSGGGWNEQYF
TGTGCCAGCAGCACAGGCTCGGGGGGCGGATGGAACGAGCAGTACTTC
>.|.|TRBV3-1|TRBJ1-2
CASSQDPWQGYGYTF
TGTGCCAGCAGCCAAGATCCCTGGCAGGGATATGGCTACACCTTC
>TRBD2|.|TRBV7-6|TRBJ2-3
CASSPWDREGRHTQYF
TGTGCCAGCAGCCCCTGGGACCGGGAGGGCCGACATACGCAGTATTTT
>.|.|TRBV12-3/TRBV12-4|TRBJ1-1
CASSFPRVLNTEAFF
TGTGCCAGCAGTTTCCCAAGGGTCCTGAACACTGAAGCTTTCTTT
>.|.|TRBV4-1|TRBJ1-2
CASSQEAAGYTF
TGCGCCAGCAGCCAAGAGGCGGCTGGCTACACCTTC
>.|.|TRBV29-1|TRBJ1-2
CSVDGGANYGYTF
TGCAGCGTTGATGGGGGAGCTAACTATGGCTACACCTTC
>.|few|TRBV20-1|TRBJ2-7
CSAWTRSSYEQYF
TGCAGTGCTTGGACGCGCTCCTCCTACGAGCAGTACTTC
>TRBD2|few|TRBV3-1|TRBJ2-1
CASSQVASGYNEQFF
TGTGCCAGCAGCCAAGTTGCTAGCGGATACAATGAGCAGTTCTTC
>.|.|TRBV11-2|TRBJ2-4
CASSWLGSGDGTKNIQYF
TGTGCCAGCAGCTGGCTTGGGTCGGGGGACGGGACCAAAAACATTCAGTACTTC
>TRBD2|few|TRBV20-1|TRBJ2-5
CSATGTRETQYF
TGCAGTGCTACCGGGACTAGAGAGACCCAGTACTTC
>.|.|TRBV14|TRBJ1-2
CASSPRGGRSYYGYTF
TGTGCCAGCAGCCCCAGAGGCGGGAGATCCTACTATGGCTACACCTTC
>TRBD2|.|TRBV5-1|TRBJ2-7
CASSQGGSSYEQYF
TGCGCCAGCAGCCAGGGAGGGAGCTCCTACGAGCAGTACTTC
>TRBD2|.|TRBV10-3|TRBJ2-7
CAISESGGRAAEQYF
TGTGCCATCAGTGAGTCGGGAGGGAGGGCCGCCGAGCAGTACTTC
>TRBD2|.|TRBV20-1|TRBJ2-7
CSARILAGSRYEQYF
TGCAGTGCTAGAATCCTAGCGGGATCCCGCTACGAGCAGTACTTC
>.|.|TRBV29-1|TRBJ2-6
CSVAGLSGGANVLTF
TGCAGCGTCGCCGGGCTGTCGGGTGGGGCCAACGTCCTGACTTTC
>.|.|TRBV3-1|TRBJ2-1
CASSQVNPSKQFF
TGTGCCAGCAGCCAAGTCAATCCTAGTAAGCAGTTCTTC
>.|.|TRBV3-1|TRBJ2-5
CASSLPGGLGQETQYF
TGTGCCAGCAGCCTCCCTGGAGGGCTAGGGCAAGAGACCCAGTACTTC
>TRBD2|few|TRBV29-1|TRBJ2-7
CSATIKRGTFYEQYF
TGCAGCGCCACAATTAAGCGGGGCACCTTCTACGAGCAGTACTTC
>.|.|TRBV10-3|TRBJ2-7
CAISELGRNYYEQYF
TGTGCCATCAGTGAGCTGGGCAGGAACTACTACGAGCAGTACTTC
>TRBD1|.|TRBV13|TRBJ2-3
CASSLETGGPQDTQYF
TGTGCCAGCAGCCTAGAAACAGGGGGCCCCCAGGATACGCAGTATTTT
>.|.|TRBV12-3/TRBV12-4|TRBJ2-1
CASSRGGGTKGYNEQFF
TGTGCCAGCAGTCGAGGGGGGGGCACGAAAGGCTACAATGAGCAGTTCTTC
>.|.|TRBV25-1|TRBJ2-1
CASSDLAPMVNEQFF
TGTGCCAGCAGTGATTTGGCCCCGATGGTCAATGAGCAGTTCTTC
>.|.|TRBV5-1|TRBJ2-4
CASSLGGGGLRKNIQYF
TGCGCCAGCAGCTTGGGGGGAGGAGGATTACGCAAAAACATTCAGTACTTC
>TRBD1|few|TRBV27|TRBJ2-3
CASRDRDPSTDTQYF
TGTGCCTCTCGGGACAGGGACCCTAGCACAGATACGCAGTATTTT